The present T cell receptor (beta chain) was sequenced within a study of T cell responses to AZD1222 COVID-19 vaccine (dated by TCRdb to about 2021). For the wider study: TCR sequencing covered some 240 trial participants: nearly 210 given two doses of AZD1222 and 26 given two doses of MenACWY control vaccine. Trial participants were enrolled by age into 18-55, 56-69 and 70-plus year subgroups, with 148, 28 and 57 TCR-sequenced participants respectively.

This specimen's time point label, interpreted: about 28 days (+/-7) after the second vaccine dose. AZD1222 recipients given second doses at about 4 weeks or at about 12 weeks were pooled, since spike-specific TCR depth and breadth were not found to differ between the two schedules. Vaccinee samples were obtained from the UK trials COV001 and COV002, which included a single-blind randomized controlled phase 2/3 trial of AZD1222 (ChAdOx1 nCoV-19) in healthy adults. For TCRbeta chain sequencing, PBMC samples were collected from trial participants at day 0 and at day 28 after the second dose. The CDR3 regions of human TCRbeta chains were analyzed by immunosequencing. The original methods were these. Repertoire TCRs were checked for matches against a reference library of SARS-CoV-2-specific TCRs that had been generated using the MIRA antigen-specificity platform. Breadth was defined as the fraction of unique TCRs that were SARS-CoV-2-associated, and depth was defined as the fraction of total T cells that were SARS-CoV-2-associated. Using the MIRA data, each spike-specific TCR was assigned both to the spike region to which the TCR was reactive and to a CD4 or CD8 class. Log10-transformed breadth and depth values were compared by one-way ANOVA with Sidak's multiple comparisons tests. TCRdb stores this immuneACCESS table with in-frame sequences only. Part of the clones is absent; in the studies checked, under half of the shortfall reflects unresolved V genes, and no reason is known for the rest. The V and J calls and clone size are taken from that table; D and trimming were inferred from the DNA. Counted in this sample were approximately 110,000 clones; 75% to 90% of them appeared once. Of the sample, about 4.3% is held by the ten largest clones.

Based on the germline V gene (reference sequence), the CDR1 and CDR2 sequences are SEHNR and FQNEAQ. Trimming leaves V shorter by 6 bases and J shorter by 4 bases, with the junction holding 5 bases beyond the gene matches. Including the terminal cysteine and phenylalanine, the CDR3 comprises 14 residues. The only DNA kept is the CDR3, 42 bases in frame from the first base. Comment on this clone: Its recognized antigen is unknown. The sample holds no much larger clone one base away, and base qualities are not on file.

Paper-wide results and their limitations: Because no day 14 peak-response samples were available, repertoires were characterized only after the peak T cell response. In the small 56-69-year group, the increase in depth fell short of significance, most likely because of low power. Participants were mostly white British and included more females than males, and it was suggested by the authors that clonal diversity may have been underestimated. After two AZD1222 doses, spike-specific TCR breadth and depth were significantly higher than at day 0 and than in MenACWY recipients. Reportedly, almost half of the unique spike-specific TCRs recognized epitopes lying outside the regions that are mutated in the B.1.351 and B.1.1.7 variants. Only five or six AZD1222 recipients were SARS-CoV-2 seropositive at baseline, limiting conclusions about previously exposed vaccinees. The whole spike protein was spanned by vaccine-associated CD4 TCRs, and dominant responses were seen in regions 160-218 and 743-854.

The clonotype originates from an adult who received the AZD1222 COVID-19 vaccine. The chain links TRBV7-9 with TRBJ1-4, with TRBD1 matching 7 junction bases. Material: peripheral blood, obtained 28 days after the second AZD1222 dose. The CDR3 in this case is CASREGQSNEKLFF. The base sequence is TGTGCCAGCAGAGAGGGACAGAGTAATGAAAAACTGTTTTTT.